The table lists the clone carrying this TCR beta chain with a count of one. Its antigen is currently unknown. Primers included in the PCR were 60 Vbeta and 13 Jbeta primers. TCRdb keeps only in-frame clones here, not all; method: immunoSEQ multiplex PCR. Of about 140,000 clones in the sample, about 80% were seen once. Trimming removed 7 bases from V and 9 bases from J; junction bases left unmatched: 9. Germline assignment: CDR1 MDHEN and CDR2 SYDVKM. CDR3 length equals 15 residues. This entry comes from a study of cytomegalovirus exposure and HLA in healthy donors. Study details: When 398 donors were genotyped, roughly 82% of them were found to fall in the Caucasian-associated ancestry cluster. Findings and caveats of the study: Sequencing had likely introduced a cluster of highly shared sequence variants as an artifact. The study had only CMV serostatus as immune exposure information. Later on, analysis showed that most CMV-associated TCR beta chains appeared to be HLA-restricted.

The sample comprised PBMCs. V usage is TRBV28 and J usage is TRBJ2-1; 13 bases line up with TRBD2. The TCR was taken from a woman aged 35 to 49 in good health and CMV-seronegative. The CDR3 spells CASTLGLAGVGEQFF. In DNA, the CDR3 is TGTGCCAGCACCCTTGGACTAGCGGGAGTCGGTGAGCAGTTCTTC.